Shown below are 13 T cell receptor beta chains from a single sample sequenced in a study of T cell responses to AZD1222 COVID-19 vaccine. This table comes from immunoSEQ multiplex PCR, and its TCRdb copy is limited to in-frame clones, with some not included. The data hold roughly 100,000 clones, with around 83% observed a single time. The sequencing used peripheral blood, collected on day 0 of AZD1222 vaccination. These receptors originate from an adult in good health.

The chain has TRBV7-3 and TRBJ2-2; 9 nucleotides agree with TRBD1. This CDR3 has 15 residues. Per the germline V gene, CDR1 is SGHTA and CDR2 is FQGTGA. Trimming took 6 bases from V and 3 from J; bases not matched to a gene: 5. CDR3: CASRSTGGHTGELFF. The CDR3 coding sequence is TGTGCCAGCAGATCAACAGGGGGCCACACCGGGGAGCTGTTTTTT.

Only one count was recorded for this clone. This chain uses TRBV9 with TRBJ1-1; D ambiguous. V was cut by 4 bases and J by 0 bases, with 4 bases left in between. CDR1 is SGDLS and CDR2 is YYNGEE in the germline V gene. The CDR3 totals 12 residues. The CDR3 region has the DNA TGTGCCAGCAGCCCATTGAACACTGAAGCTTTCTTT. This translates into CASSPLNTEAFF.

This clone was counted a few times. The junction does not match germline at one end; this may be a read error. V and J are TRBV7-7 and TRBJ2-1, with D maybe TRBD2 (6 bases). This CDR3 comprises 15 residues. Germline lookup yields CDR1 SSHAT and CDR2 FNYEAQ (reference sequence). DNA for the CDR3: TGTGCTAGCAGCTTAGTTTGGGGGGTGGGCAATGAGCAGTTCTTC. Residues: CASSLVWGVGNEQFF.

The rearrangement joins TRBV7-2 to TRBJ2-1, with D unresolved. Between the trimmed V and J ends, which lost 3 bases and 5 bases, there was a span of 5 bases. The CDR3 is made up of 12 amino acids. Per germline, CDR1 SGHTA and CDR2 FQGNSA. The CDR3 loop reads CASSFSNNEQFF. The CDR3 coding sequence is TGTGCCAGCAGCTTCAGTAACAATGAGCAGTTCTTC.

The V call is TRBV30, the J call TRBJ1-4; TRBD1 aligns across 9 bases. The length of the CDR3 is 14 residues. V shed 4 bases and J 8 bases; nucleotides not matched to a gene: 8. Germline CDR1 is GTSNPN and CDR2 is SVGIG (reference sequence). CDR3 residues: CAWNPTGGGEKLFF. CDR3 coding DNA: TGTGCCTGGAACCCGACAGGGGGGGGCGAAAAACTGTTTTTT.

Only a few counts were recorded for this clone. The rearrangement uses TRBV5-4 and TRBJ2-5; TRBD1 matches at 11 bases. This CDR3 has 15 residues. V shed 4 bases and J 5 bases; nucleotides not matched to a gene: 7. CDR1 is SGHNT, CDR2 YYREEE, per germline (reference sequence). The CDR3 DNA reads TGTGCCAGCAGCCAAAGGACAGGGGGCTTGGAGACCCAGTACTTC. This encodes CASSQRTGGLETQYF.

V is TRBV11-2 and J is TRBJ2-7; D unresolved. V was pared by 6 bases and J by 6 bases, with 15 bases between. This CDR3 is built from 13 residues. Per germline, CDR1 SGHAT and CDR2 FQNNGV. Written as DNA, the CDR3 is TGTGCCAGCAGAATTCCGCCACAGCCCGAGCAGTACTTC. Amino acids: CASRIPPQPEQYF.

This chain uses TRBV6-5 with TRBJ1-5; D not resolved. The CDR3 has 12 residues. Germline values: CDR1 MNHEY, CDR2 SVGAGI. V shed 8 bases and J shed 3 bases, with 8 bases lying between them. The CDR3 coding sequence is TGTGCCAGCGTGGGAATCAATCAGCCCCAGCATTTT. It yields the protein CASVGINQPQHF.

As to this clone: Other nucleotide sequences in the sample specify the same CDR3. As DNA, the CDR3 is TGTGCCTGGAGGGTACAGGGGGCCGGCTATGGCTACACCTTC. Translation gives CAWRVQGAGYGYTF. The rearrangement uses TRBV30 and TRBJ1-2, with TRBD1 matching 9 bases. The CDR3 covers 14 residues. CDR1 is GTSNPN and CDR2 is SVGIG in the germline V gene (reference sequence). V dropped 3 bases and J dropped 4; count of bases not matched to a gene: 6.

CDR3 sequence (DNA): TGTGCCAGCAGCTTAGCTGGGGCAGGGGAATCACCCCTCCACTTT. The encoded protein is CASSLAGAGESPLHF. The V and J genes are TRBV7-9 and TRBJ1-6; possibly TRBD1 for D (6 bases). Germline CDR1 reads SEHNR; CDR2 reads FQNEAQ (reference sequence). V lost 0 bases, J lost 10 bases, and 13 bases lay in between. This CDR3 spans 15 amino acids.

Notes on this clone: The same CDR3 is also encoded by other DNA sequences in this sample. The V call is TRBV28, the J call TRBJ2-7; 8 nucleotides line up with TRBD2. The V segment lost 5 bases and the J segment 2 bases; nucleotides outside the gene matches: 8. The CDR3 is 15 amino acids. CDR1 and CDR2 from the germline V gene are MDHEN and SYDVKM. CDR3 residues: CASSVRAGGAYEQYF. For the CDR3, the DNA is TGTGCCAGCAGTGTACGGGCGGGAGGAGCCTACGAGCAGTACTTC.

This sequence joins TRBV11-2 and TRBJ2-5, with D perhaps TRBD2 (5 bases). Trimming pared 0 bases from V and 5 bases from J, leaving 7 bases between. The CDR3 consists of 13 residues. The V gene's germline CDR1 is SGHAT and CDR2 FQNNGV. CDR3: CASSLDWRETQYF. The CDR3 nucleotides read TGTGCCAGCAGCTTAGATTGGAGGGAGACCCAGTACTTC.

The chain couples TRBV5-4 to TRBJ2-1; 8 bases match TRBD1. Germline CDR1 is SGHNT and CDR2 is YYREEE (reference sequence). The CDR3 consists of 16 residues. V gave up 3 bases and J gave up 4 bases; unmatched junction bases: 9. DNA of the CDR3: TGTGCCAGCAGCTCTGGGGGTCGGGACAGGTACAATGAGCAGTTCTTC. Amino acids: CASSSGGRDRYNEQFF.